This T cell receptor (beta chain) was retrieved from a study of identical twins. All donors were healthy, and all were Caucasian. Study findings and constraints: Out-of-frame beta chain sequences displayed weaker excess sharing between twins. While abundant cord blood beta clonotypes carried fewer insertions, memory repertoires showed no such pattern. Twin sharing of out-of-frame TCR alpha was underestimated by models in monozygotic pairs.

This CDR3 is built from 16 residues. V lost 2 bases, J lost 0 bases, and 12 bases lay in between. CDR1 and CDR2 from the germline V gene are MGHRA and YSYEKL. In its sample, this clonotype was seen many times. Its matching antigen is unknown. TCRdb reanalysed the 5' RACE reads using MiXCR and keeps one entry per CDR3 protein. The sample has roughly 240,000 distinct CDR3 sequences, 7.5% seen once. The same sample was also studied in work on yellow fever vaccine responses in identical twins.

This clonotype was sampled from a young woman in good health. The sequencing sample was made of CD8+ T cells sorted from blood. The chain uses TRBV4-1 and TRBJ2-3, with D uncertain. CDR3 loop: CASSQRASRSTDTQYF. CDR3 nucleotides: TGCGCCAGCAGCCAACGGGCCTCGCGAAGCACAGATACGCAGTATTTT.